This T cell receptor beta chain was recorded in a study of long-term antiretroviral therapy in people with HIV. Points from the study as a whole: Upon ART, diversity increased but remained lower than transplant donor controls. Regardless of time point, clones expanded before ART dominated the repertoire.

The CDR3 has 11 residues. V was pared by 4 bases and J by 6 bases, with 8 bases between. The germline V gene has CDR1 SGHRS and CDR2 YFSETQ. Researchers report immunoSEQ v3.0 was run at survey level. Produced via immunoSEQ multiplex PCR; TCRdb's table is partial and in-frame only. The repertoire holds 14,000 or so clones, around 85% seen once, with approximately 16% in the top ten. DNA was extracted from approximately 0.95-9.8 million thawed cryopreserved PBMC. By its share, this clone is medium-sized. Its antigen is as yet unknown. This TCR derives from a middle-aged man with HIV. The chain recombines TRBV5-1 with TRBJ2-7; possibly TRBD1 or TRBD2 for D (5 bases each). This material consisted of unsorted PBMCs, taken just before starting antiretroviral therapy. CDR3 coding DNA: TGCGCCAGCAGCCCCGGGACCGAGCAGTACTTC. Translation gives CASSPGTEQYF.